Listed below are T cell receptor beta chains from one sample, sequenced in a study of shared clonotypes between healthy human individuals. The repertoire was sequenced with immunoSEQ multiplex PCR; TCRdb's copy has only in-frame clones and lacks some. The sample lists roughly 2,500,000 clones, roughly 93% occurring once. Sequencing was done on a sample of naive CD4+ T cells from PBMCs. All receptors come from a young man in good health. Some clones in this sample may be carry-over from other donors' samples. The CDR3 runs from the conserved cysteine through the conserved F or W. Only some rows state a clone size, as once, few, many or a class for expanded clones.

clone size: .; V gene: TRBV28; CDR3 protein: CASSLSAGVFNQPQHF
clone size: .; V gene: TRBV25-1; CDR3 protein: CASSEGLDTGELFF
clone size: once; V gene: TRBV7-7; CDR3 protein: CASSLLAGVGETQYF
clone size: .; V gene: TRBV28; CDR3 protein: CASSGAGEGNTGELFF
clone size: .; V gene: TRBV9; CDR3 protein: CASSGNRDPLGEQYF
clone size: .; V gene: TRBV30; CDR3 protein: CAWSARLEVTDTQYF
clone size: .; V gene: TRBV18; CDR3 protein: CASSPPGNEQFF
clone size: .; V gene: TRBV4-3; CDR3 protein: CASSHSIGVNTEAFF
clone size: .; V gene: TRBV2; CDR3 protein: CASSGASSGANVLTF
clone size: .; V gene: TRBV30; CDR3 protein: CAWSDRPGETQYF
clone size: once; V gene: TRBV29-1; CDR3 protein: CSVGRGRTDTQYF
clone size: .; V gene: TRBV6-1; CDR3 protein: CASRELLPGGTQETQYF
clone size: once; V gene: TRBV18; CDR3 protein: CASSLGDSNLQTYEQYF
clone size: .; V gene: TRBV6-1; CDR3 protein: CASSTIQNEREQFF
clone size: few; V gene: TRBV6-5; CDR3 protein: CASSRQGLYGYTF
clone size: .; V gene: TRBV4-3; CDR3 protein: CASSQGGAGNTIYF
clone size: .; V gene: TRBV28; CDR3 protein: CASSFIWGGSSYEQYF
clone size: .; V gene: TRBV6-1; CDR3 protein: CASSAPAYGYTF
clone size: .; V gene: TRBV28; CDR3 protein: CASRDYGTSGYEQYF
clone size: .; V gene: TRBV28; CDR3 protein: CASSLGQGGPSYGYTF
clone size: .; V gene: TRBV5-4; CDR3 protein: CASSLRGRGETQYF
clone size: .; V gene: TRBV29-1; CDR3 protein: CSAKGAEETQYF
clone size: .; V gene: TRBV28; CDR3 protein: CASSLIQGGFNEQFF
clone size: .; V gene: TRBV19; CDR3 protein: CASSTWTGNQPQHF
clone size: .; V gene: TRBV6-1; CDR3 protein: CASNRNPSVYAEAFF
clone size: .; V gene: TRBV5-8; CDR3 protein: CASSLRDSYTEAFF
clone size: once; V gene: TRBV29-1; CDR3 protein: CSVGGQTYGYTF